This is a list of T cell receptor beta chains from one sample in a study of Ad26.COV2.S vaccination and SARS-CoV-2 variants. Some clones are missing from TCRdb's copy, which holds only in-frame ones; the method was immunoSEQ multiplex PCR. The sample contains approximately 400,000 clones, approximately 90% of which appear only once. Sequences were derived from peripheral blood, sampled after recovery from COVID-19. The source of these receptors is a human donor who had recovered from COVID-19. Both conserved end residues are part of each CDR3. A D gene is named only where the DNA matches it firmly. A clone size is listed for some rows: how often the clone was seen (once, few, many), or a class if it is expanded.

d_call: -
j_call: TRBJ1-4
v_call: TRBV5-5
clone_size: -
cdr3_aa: CASTLVGATNEKLFF
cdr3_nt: TGTGCCAGCACCCTGGTTGGTGCAACTAATGAAAAACTGTTTTTT

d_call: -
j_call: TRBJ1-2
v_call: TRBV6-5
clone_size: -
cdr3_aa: CASTMQDSGIDGYTF
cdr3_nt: TGTGCCAGCACAATGCAGGACAGTGGGATAGATGGCTACACCTTC

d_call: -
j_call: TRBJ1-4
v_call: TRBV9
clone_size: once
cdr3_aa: CASSVAGRGGEKLFF
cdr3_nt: TGTGCCAGCAGCGTAGCTGGCAGGGGAGGTGAAAAACTGTTTTTT

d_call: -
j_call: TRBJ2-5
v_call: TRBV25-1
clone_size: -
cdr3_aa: CASSEYFSRQAQETQYF
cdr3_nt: TGTGCCAGCAGTGAATATTTCAGTAGACAGGCCCAAGAGACCCAGTACTTC

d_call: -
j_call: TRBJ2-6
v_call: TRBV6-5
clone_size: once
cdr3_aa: CARRDSGANVLTF
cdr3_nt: TGTGCCAGGCGGGACTCTGGGGCCAACGTCCTGACTTTC

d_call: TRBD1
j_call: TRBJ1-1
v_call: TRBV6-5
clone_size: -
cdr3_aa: CASSRRQGRETEAFF
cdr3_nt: TGTGCCAGCAGTCGGCGACAGGGGAGAGAGACTGAAGCTTTCTTT

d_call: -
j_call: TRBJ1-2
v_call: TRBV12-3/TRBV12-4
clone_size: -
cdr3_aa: CASSLDRVDGYTF
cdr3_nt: TGTGCCAGCAGTTTAGACAGGGTGGATGGCTACACCTTC

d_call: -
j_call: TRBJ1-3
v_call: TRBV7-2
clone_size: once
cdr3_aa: CASSLVGGPSGNTIYF
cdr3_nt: TGTGCCAGCAGCTTAGTTGGGGGCCCGTCTGGAAACACCATATATTTT

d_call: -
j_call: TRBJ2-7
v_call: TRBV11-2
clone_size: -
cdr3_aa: CASSSYRGGSEQYF
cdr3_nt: TGTGCCAGCAGCTCGTACAGGGGAGGCTCCGAGCAGTACTTC

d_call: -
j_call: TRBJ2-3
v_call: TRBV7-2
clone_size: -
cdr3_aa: CASSLTKRRNTDTQYF
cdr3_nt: TGTGCCAGCAGCTTAACCAAGCGGCGAAACACAGATACGCAGTATTTT

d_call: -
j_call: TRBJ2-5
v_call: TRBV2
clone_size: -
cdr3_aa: CASRAKQGSQETQYF
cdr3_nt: TGTGCCAGCAGAGCTAAGCAGGGGAGCCAAGAGACCCAGTACTTC

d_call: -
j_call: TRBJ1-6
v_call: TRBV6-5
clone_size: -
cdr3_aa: CASSGQRGSPLHF
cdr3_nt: TGTGCCAGCTCGGGGCAGAGGGGTTCACCCCTCCACTTT

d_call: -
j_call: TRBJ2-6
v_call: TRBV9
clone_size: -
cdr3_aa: CASSASGTYYSGANVLTF
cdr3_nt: TGTGCCAGCAGCGCTTCCGGGACTTACTACTCTGGGGCCAACGTCCTGACTTTC

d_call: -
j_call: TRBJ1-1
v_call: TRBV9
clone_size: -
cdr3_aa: CASSVGPSIGGNTEAFF
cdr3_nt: TGTGCCAGCAGCGTAGGGCCCAGCATTGGAGGGAACACTGAAGCTTTCTTT

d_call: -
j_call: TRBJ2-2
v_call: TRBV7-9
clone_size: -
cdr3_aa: CASSFGALGETGELFF
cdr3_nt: TGTGCCAGCAGCTTCGGGGCCTTGGGGGAAACCGGGGAGCTGTTTTTT

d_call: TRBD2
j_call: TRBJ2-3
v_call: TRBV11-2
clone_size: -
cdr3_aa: CASSASGASTDTQYF
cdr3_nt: TGTGCCAGCAGCGCTAGCGGGGCTAGCACAGATACGCAGTATTTT

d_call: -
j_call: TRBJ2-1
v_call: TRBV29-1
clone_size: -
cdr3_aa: CSVATASLAYNEQFF
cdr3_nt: TGCAGCGTGGCGACAGCTTCTTTGGCCTACAATGAGCAGTTCTTC

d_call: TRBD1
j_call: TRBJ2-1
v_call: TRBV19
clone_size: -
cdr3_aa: CASTSGTAFYNEQFF
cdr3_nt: TGTGCCAGCACTTCCGGGACAGCATTTTACAATGAGCAGTTCTTC

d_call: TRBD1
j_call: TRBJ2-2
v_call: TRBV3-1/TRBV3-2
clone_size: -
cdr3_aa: CASEGDRSGELFF
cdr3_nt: TGTGCCAGCGAGGGGGACAGGAGCGGGGAGCTGTTTTTT

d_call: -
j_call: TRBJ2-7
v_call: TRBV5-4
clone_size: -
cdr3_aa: CASSLWTDYSYEQYF
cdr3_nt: TGTGCCAGCAGCTTGTGGACAGACTACTCCTACGAGCAGTACTTC

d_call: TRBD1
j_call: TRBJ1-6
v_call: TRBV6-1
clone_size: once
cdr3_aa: CASSEGDRVSSLHF
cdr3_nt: TGTGCCAGCAGTGAAGGGGACAGGGTTTCATCCCTCCACTTT

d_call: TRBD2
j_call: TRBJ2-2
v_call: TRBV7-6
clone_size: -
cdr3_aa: CASSSTNPGLAGTGELFF
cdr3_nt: TGTGCCAGCAGCTCCACAAACCCCGGACTAGCGGGCACCGGGGAGCTGTTTTTT

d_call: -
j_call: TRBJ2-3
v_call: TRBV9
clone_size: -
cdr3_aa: CASSVVGGGPTDTQYF
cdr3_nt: TGTGCCAGCAGCGTAGTCGGAGGGGGCCCCACAGATACGCAGTATTTT

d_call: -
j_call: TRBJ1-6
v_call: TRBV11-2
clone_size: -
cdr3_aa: CASSLGGVRNSPLHF
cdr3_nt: TGTGCCAGCAGCTTAGGAGGGGTACGGAATTCACCCCTCCACTTT

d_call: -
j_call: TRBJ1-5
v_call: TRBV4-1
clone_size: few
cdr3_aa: CASSQRDISNQPQHF
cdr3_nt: TGCGCCAGCAGCCAAAGGGACATTAGCAATCAGCCCCAGCATTTT

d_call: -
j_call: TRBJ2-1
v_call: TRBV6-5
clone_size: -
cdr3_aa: CASSLGGNEQFF
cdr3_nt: TGTGCCAGCAGTTTGGGCGGCAATGAGCAGTTCTTC

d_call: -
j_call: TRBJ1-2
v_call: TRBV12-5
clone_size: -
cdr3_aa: CASGPGPYGYTF
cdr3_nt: TGTGCTAGTGGCCCCGGACCTTATGGCTACACCTTC